These 18 T cell receptor beta chains were sequenced from one sample in a study of blood T cells in healthy people across ages. Together with a sample-barcoded 5' primer, a J-beta primer mix was included in a second PCR lasting roughly 6 to 12 cycles. TCRdb analysed the 5' RACE reads with MiXCR anew, one entry per CDR3 protein. The profile shows 790,000 or so distinct CDR3 sequences, more than 50% of them singletons. The sequenced sample was blood. These receptors were collected from a man in his forties in good health.

The rearrangement joins TRBV9 to TRBJ1-2; 7 nucleotides line up with TRBD1. The CDR3 is 14 amino acids. Germline loops: CDR1 SGDLS, CDR2 YYNGEE. V dropped 2 bases and J dropped 4; count of bases not matched to a gene: 5. CDR3 in amino acids: CASSVGTDLYGYTF. In nucleotides, the CDR3 is TGTGCCAGCAGCGTGGGGACAGACCTCTATGGCTACACCTTC.

The chain is built from TRBV6-1 and TRBJ2-3; no firm D call. Per germline, CDR1 MNHNS and CDR2 SASEGT. The V end was cut by 7 bases, the J end by 0 bases, with 11 bases between. The CDR3 is made up of 14 amino acids. The CDR3 spells CASNEERSTDTQYF. The CDR3 nucleotides are TGTGCCAGCAACGAGGAAAGGAGCACAGATACGCAGTATTTT.

The chain recombines TRBV11-2 with TRBJ2-1; D is uncertain. V lost 0 bases and J lost 8, with 11 bases in between. Germline V gene lookup returns CDR1 SGHAT and CDR2 FQNNGV. The CDR3 sequence is 14 residues long. CDR3 loop: CASSLDGPSDEQFF. CDR3 DNA sequence: TGTGCCAGCAGCTTAGATGGCCCATCCGATGAGCAGTTCTTC.

The chain joins TRBV11-1 to TRBJ2-1; the match to TRBD2 covers 7 bases. The CDR3 is 13 residues long. J was trimmed by 10 bases and V by 1 base; bases with no gene match: 4. Germline assignment: CDR1 SGHAT and CDR2 FQDESV (reference sequence). CDR3 in amino acids: CASSLELRGEQFF. DNA of the CDR3: TGTGCCAGCAGCTTAGAATTGCGGGGGGAGCAGTTCTTC. The entire variable domain, with the rest obtained from reference TRBV11-1 and TRBJ2-1, is as follows: EAEVAQSPRYKITEKSQAVAFWCDPISGHATLYWYRQILGQGPELLVQFQDESVVDDSQLPKDRFSAERLKGVDSTLKIQPAELGDSAMYLCASSLELRGEQFFGPGTRLTVL.

This clonotype has ten or more counts. V and J are TRBV20-1 and TRBJ2-7; TRBD2 aligns across 14 bases. With V trimmed by 5 bases and J by 2 bases, 5 bases remained unmatched. Per the germline V gene, CDR1 is DFQATT and CDR2 is SNEGSKA (reference sequence). This CDR3 region has 15 residues. Here the CDR3 reads CSARQGLAGAYEQYF. Here the CDR3 DNA reads TGCAGTGCTCGCCAGGGACTAGCGGGGGCCTACGAGCAGTACTTC.

V gene TRBV5-1 combines with J gene TRBJ2-5, with D possibly being TRBD1 or TRBD2 (6 bases each). Trimming pared 4 bases from V and 4 bases from J, leaving 11 bases between. Germline CDR1 SGHRS, CDR2 YFSETQ. This CDR3 is 13 amino acids long. The DNA for the CDR3 is TGCGCCAGCAGCGCGCCGGGGGCAGAGACCCAGTACTTC. Protein: CASSAPGAETQYF.

This rearrangement joins TRBV5-1 to TRBJ2-1; a possible D gene is TRBD1 (6 bases). The V end was cut by 1 base, the J end by 5 bases, with 22 bases between. The CDR3 totals 18 residues. The germline CDR1 and CDR2 sequences are SGHRS and YFSETQ. CDR3 DNA sequence: TGCGCCAGCAGCTTGCCCGTAACCCCAGGGGCGGTAAACAATGAGCAGTTCTTC. This sequence encodes CASSLPVTPGAVNNEQFF.

The chain recombines TRBV4-3 with TRBJ2-1, with 10 bases aligning to TRBD2. The CDR3 is 15 residues long. The J segment lost 8 bases and the V segment lost 1 base, leaving 5 bases of the junction unmatched. Germline values: CDR1 LGHNA, CDR2 YSLEER. The CDR3 reads CASSQASGSVDEQFF. DNA for the CDR3: TGCGCCAGCAGCCAAGCTAGCGGGAGTGTCGATGAGCAGTTCTTC.

This chain connects TRBV2 to TRBJ2-7; D not resolved. CDR3 length: 14 amino acids. Germline loops: CDR1 SNHLY, CDR2 FYNNEI. The ends were cut back, 8 bases at V and 1 base at J, with 15 bases in the middle. This CDR3 is CASLTESASYEQYF. The CDR3, as DNA: TGTGCCAGCCTAACTGAGAGCGCTTCCTACGAGCAGTACTTC.

V and J are TRBV6-2 or TRBV6-3 and TRBJ2-1, with 11 bases fitting TRBD1. Near its end, the DNA agrees better with TRBJ2-7, so the J call may be wrong. Germline loops: CDR1 MNHEY, CDR2 SVGEGT. This CDR3 is built from 17 residues. CDR3 sequence reads: CATTGQGASAGFYEQYF. CDR3 coding DNA: TGTGCCACCACTGGACAGGGGGCTTCAGCAGGGTTCTACGAGCAGTACTTC.

The chain joins TRBV20-1 to TRBJ1-1; 9 bases align to TRBD1. This CDR3 has 12 residues. Germline trimming cut 6 bases from V and 8 bases from J; bases unmatched to any gene: 7. From germline, CDR1 is DFQATT and CDR2 SNEGSKA (reference sequence). The CDR3 sequence is CSASGDRAEAFF. CDR3 DNA sequence: TGCAGTGCCTCAGGGGACAGGGCGGAAGCTTTCTTT.

The CDR3 DNA follows: TGCGCCAGCAGCCGTATAGCGGGAGACACAGATACGCAGTATTTT. Its translation: CASSRIAGDTDTQYF. The gene calls are TRBV5-1 and TRBJ2-3, with 9 bases identical to TRBD2. The CDR3 covers 15 residues. Germline values: CDR1 SGHRS, CDR2 YFSETQ. V lost 4 bases and J lost 2; bases outside the gene matches: 5.

The table lists this clonotype with a count of one. The rearrangement uses TRBV5-5 and TRBJ1-2; TRBD1 matches 7 bases. This CDR3 contains 14 residues. J lost 4 bases, V lost 4 bases, and 7 bases had no gene match. CDR1 is SGHKS and CDR2 is YYEKEE in the germline V gene (reference sequence). The CDR3 DNA reads TGTGCCAGCAGCGAGGGACAGCTAGTCTATGGCTACACCTTC. Its protein is CASSEGQLVYGYTF. Variable domain in full (rest from reference TRBV5-5 and TRBJ1-2): DAGVTQSPTHLIKTRGQQVTLRCSPISGHKSVSWYQQVLGQGPQFIFQYYEKEERGRGNFPDRFSARQFPNYSSELNVNALLLGDSALYLCASSEGQLVYGYTFGSGTRLTVV.

The V and J genes are TRBV11-2 and TRBJ2-3; no firm D call. Trimming stripped 1 base from V and 1 base from J, with 12 bases between. Germline assignment: CDR1 SGHAT and CDR2 FQNNGV. This CDR3 is built from 16 residues. The CDR3 here is CASSLGSGYRTDTQYF. The CDR3 DNA follows: TGTGCCAGCAGCTTAGGATCAGGTTACCGCACAGATACGCAGTATTTT. Supplemented by reference TRBV11-2 and TRBJ2-3, the full variable domain reads EAGVAQSPRYKIIEKRQSVAFWCNPISGHATLYWYQQILGQGPKLLIQFQNNGVVDDSQLPKDRFSAERLKGVDSTLKIQPAKLEDSAVYLCASSLGSGYRTDTQYFGPGTRLTVL.

Regarding this clonotype: An end of the junction differs from the germline gene, which may be a read error. This chain uses TRBV9 with TRBJ1-2, with D unclear. The length of the CDR3 is 10 residues. Germline lookup yields CDR1 SGDLS and CDR2 YYNGEE. CDR3 sequence: CASSGPGCTF. DNA for the CDR3: TGTGCCAGCAGCGGACCGGGCTGCACCTTC.

The CDR3 coding sequence is TGCGCCAGCAGCCAAGATGGGGCTGGGGGGGTATTAATTCTGCAGTTCTTC. This encodes CASSQDGAGGVLILQFF. This rearrangement joins TRBV4-1 to TRBJ2-1, with TRBD2 matching over 7 bases. Trimming removed 0 bases from V and 12 bases from J; junction bases left unmatched: 17. The CDR3 sequence is 17 residues long. Germline CDR1 is MGHRA and CDR2 is YSYEKL.

The chain employs TRBV2 and TRBJ2-2; D remains unclear. The CDR3 totals 11 residues. The V end was cut by 5 bases, the J end by 10 bases, with 8 bases between. From germline, CDR1 is SNHLY and CDR2 FYNNEI. DNA of the CDR3: TGTGCCAGCAGTCCTTCCTCGGAGCTGTTTTTT. As protein: CASSPSSELFF.

This clonotype was observed a few times. The rearrangement uses TRBV7-2 and TRBJ2-3, with D possibly TRBD1 on 6 matching bases. Per germline, CDR1 SGHTA and CDR2 FQGNSA. CDR3 length: 14 residues. V lost 1 base, J lost 4 bases, and 9 bases lay in between. The DNA for the CDR3 is TGTGCCAGCAGCTTAGAACAGGGTGCAGATACGCAGTATTTT. Protein sequence: CASSLEQGADTQYF.